This T cell receptor (beta chain) is from a study of T cell responses to AZD1222 COVID-19 vaccine. Sequencing used immunoSEQ multiplex PCR; TCRdb keeps in-frame clones, though not all of them. The sample lists about 110,000 clones, around 84% occurring once. Germline CDR1 and CDR2: LGHNA and YSLEER. Trimming stripped 4 bases from V and 2 bases from J, with 15 bases between. The CDR3 spans 16 residues. This chain links TRBV4-3 with TRBJ1-5; D gene ambiguous. This clonotype originated in an adult in good health. Source: peripheral blood, taken on day 0 of AZD1222 vaccination. The CDR3 sequence is CASSPGREMGNQPQHF. The CDR3 DNA reads TGCGCCAGCAGCCCAGGACGGGAAATGGGCAATCAGCCCCAGCATTTT.